These 24 T cell receptor beta chains share one sample of origin, sequenced in a study of cytomegalovirus exposure and HLA in healthy donors. The primer mix had 60 Vbeta and 13 Jbeta primers. Sequenced by immunoSEQ multiplex PCR; TCRdb stores in-frame clones only, minus some. The data hold approximately 190,000 clones, with about three quarters observed a single time. Sequencing was carried out using PBMCs. These receptors were taken from a woman aged 25-40 years in good health and CMV-seropositive.

The chain uses TRBV7-3 and TRBJ2-7; the D gene is possibly TRBD2 (6 bases). The V gene lost 7 bases and the J gene lost 1 base, with 11 bases spanning the gap. This CDR3 is 13 amino acids long. Germline V gene lookup returns CDR1 SGHTA and CDR2 FQGTGA. The CDR3 DNA is TGTGCCAGCAACCCGGCGGGATCCTACGAGCAGTACTTC. As protein: CASNPAGSYEQYF.

The chain is built from TRBV9 and TRBJ1-4; TRBD1 matches at 8 bases. Per the germline V gene, CDR1 is SGDLS and CDR2 is YYNGEE. The CDR3 runs to 15 residues. V lost 1 base and J lost 7; bases outside the gene matches: 6. In DNA, the CDR3 is TGTGCCAGCAGCGTACAGGGGGCGCTCGGTGAAAAACTGTTTTTT. Translating gives CASSVQGALGEKLFF.

J is TRBJ1-3 and V is TRBV19; D perhaps matches TRBD1 (5 bases). Trimming took 6 bases from V and 0 from J, leaving 9 bases between them. This CDR3 has 14 residues. Germline-derived CDR1 and CDR2 are LNHDA and SQIVND (reference sequence). For the CDR3, the DNA is TGTGCCAGTAGCCGACAGTCCTCTGGAAACACCATATATTTT. Protein sequence: CASSRQSSGNTIYF.

The chain is built from TRBV10-3 and TRBJ2-3, with 8 nucleotides matching TRBD1. V lost 6 bases, J lost 4 bases, and 15 bases stayed unmatched. Per the germline V gene, CDR1 is ENHRY and CDR2 is SYGVKD. CDR3 length: 17 residues. In nucleotides, the CDR3 is TGTGCCATCAGCCGTGGACAGGGAAAGATTGCTTCAGATACGCAGTATTTT. As protein: CAISRGQGKIASDTQYF.

The chain recombines TRBV27 with TRBJ2-7; D not resolved. The CDR3 has 14 residues. Trimming took off 1 base at V and 7 bases at J, with 14 bases between the two ends. The germline V gene has CDR1 MNHEY and CDR2 SMNVEV (reference sequence). The CDR3 DNA reads TGTGCCAGCAGTTTATGGGCAGGTCCTGGGGAGCAGTACTTC. It yields the protein CASSLWAGPGEQYF.

The V gene is TRBV5-6, the J gene TRBJ2-5; 10 nucleotides agree with TRBD1. V trimming: 2 bases; J trimming: 4 bases; junction bases outside the gene matches: 11. CDR1 and CDR2 (germline): SGHDT, YYEEEE. The CDR3 has 17 amino acids. The CDR3 loop reads CASSFLYKGQGRETQYF. DNA for the CDR3: TGTGCCAGCAGCTTTCTGTACAAGGGACAGGGGAGAGAGACCCAGTACTTC.

This chain uses TRBV6-6 with TRBJ2-7; 7 bases align to TRBD1. The CDR3 runs 15 residues. The trim removed 0 bases at V and 2 bases at J, leaving 4 bases unmatched. In germline, CDR1 is MNHNY, CDR2 SVGAGI (reference sequence). The CDR3 DNA follows: TGTGCCAGCAGTTACTCGGTGGGACAGACCTACGAGCAGTACTTC. Translating gives CASSYSVGQTYEQYF.

This clone occurred a few times. The gene calls are TRBV14 and TRBJ2-2; possibly TRBD2 for D (6 bases). Per germline, CDR1 SGHDN and CDR2 FVKESK. The CDR3 consists of 13 residues. V lost 3 bases and J 6 bases, leaving 8 bases between the germline ends. Here the CDR3 reads CASSQAGSGELFF. In DNA, the CDR3 is TGTGCCAGCAGCCAGGCGGGATCCGGGGAGCTGTTTTTT.

This chain uses TRBV9 with TRBJ1-5; 7 nucleotides line up with TRBD1. This CDR3 is 16 amino acids long. V was pared by 4 bases and J by 3 bases, with 10 bases of the junction left unmatched. The germline V gene encodes CDR1 SGDLS and CDR2 YYNGEE. In nucleotides, the CDR3 is TGTGCCAGCAGCCCCGGTGGGGGACAGATCAATCAGCCCCAGCATTTT. Encoded protein: CASSPGGGQINQPQHF.

This chain uses TRBV7-2 with TRBJ2-1; 12 nucleotides line up with TRBD2. This CDR3 has 17 residues. V was clipped by 5 bases and J by 4 bases; unmatched bases: 9. Germline assignment: CDR1 SGHTA and CDR2 FQGNSA. The CDR3 protein is CASSPSGTSGQYNEQFF. DNA of the CDR3: TGTGCCAGCAGCCCTAGCGGGACTAGCGGGCAATACAATGAGCAGTTCTTC.

The chain carries TRBV23-1 and TRBJ2-5, with TRBD1 matching 8 bases. TRBV23-1 is an ORF, and what it does is uncertain. With 8 bases clipped from V and 5 bases from J, the junction kept 16 bases outside the gene matches. This CDR3 is built from 16 residues. Written as DNA, the CDR3 is TGCGCCAGCCGAAGCCCGGAGGACAGGGTGGGGGAGACCCAGTACTTC. This encodes CASRSPEDRVGETQYF.

J is TRBJ1-2 and V is TRBV19; D is possibly TRBD1 (5 bases). Looked up from germline, CDR1 is LNHDA and CDR2 is SQIVND (reference sequence). Trimming cost V 3 bases and J 8 bases, with 13 bases left between them. CDR3 length: 13 amino acids. The CDR3 nucleotides read TGTGCCAGTAGTATTCGACAGCCAAGCGGCTACACCTTC. This encodes CASSIRQPSGYTF.

The chain links TRBV7-2 to TRBJ2-4, with D possibly being TRBD2 (5 bases). This CDR3 region has 14 residues. V lost 5 bases and J 0 bases, leaving 8 bases between the germline ends. Germline V gene data show CDR1 as SGHTA and CDR2 as FQGNSA. CDR3 coding DNA: TGTGCCAGCAGCCCCGGACTAGCCAAAAACATTCAGTACTTC. Protein: CASSPGLAKNIQYF.

This chain joins TRBV6-6 and TRBJ2-2, with TRBD2 matching 8 bases. This CDR3 region has 15 residues. The germline V gene encodes CDR1 MNHNY and CDR2 SVGAGI (reference sequence). J gave up 4 bases and V 9 bases, and 10 bases lay outside the gene matches. CDR3 sequence: CASGTGGRFTGELFF. The CDR3 DNA sequence: TGTGCCAGTGGGACGGGAGGGAGGTTCACCGGGGAGCTGTTTTTT.

The rearrangement uses TRBV13 and TRBJ2-1; tentative D call: TRBD2 (5 bases). Germline V gives CDR1 PRHDT, CDR2 FYEKMQ (reference sequence). V was pared by 5 bases and J by 7 bases, with 21 bases between. This CDR3 comprises 16 residues. The CDR3 loop is CASSPKPGIPGNEQFF. As DNA, the CDR3 is TGTGCCAGCAGCCCTAAACCCGGGATCCCTGGAAATGAGCAGTTCTTC.

The table lists this clone with a few counts. The rearrangement uses TRBV7-9 and TRBJ1-4; D unclear. Per germline, CDR1 SEHNR and CDR2 FQNEAQ (reference sequence). The CDR3 is made up of 12 amino acids. V lost 2 bases and J lost 10, with 8 bases in between. The CDR3 loop reads CASSLSERKLFF. The CDR3 region has the DNA TGTGCCAGCAGCTTATCGGAGAGAAAACTGTTTTTT.

This chain links TRBV30 with TRBJ2-7, with 10 positions matching TRBD1. CDR1 and CDR2 (germline): GTSNPN, SVGIG (reference sequence). This CDR3 comprises 14 residues. Trimming removed 1 base from V and 9 bases from J; junction bases left unmatched: 9. CDR3 in DNA: TGTGCCTGGAGTGGGATCGGGGACAGGGGATGGCAGTACTTC. This sequence encodes CAWSGIGDRGWQYF.

This chain joins TRBV5-6 and TRBJ2-6; D may be TRBD1 (5 bases). The germline V gene has CDR1 SGHDT and CDR2 YYEEEE. The CDR3 is 15 amino acids. V lost 3 bases and J lost 0, with 7 bases in between. The CDR3 region has the DNA TGTGCCAGCAGCTACGGACACTCTGGGGCCAACGTCCTGACTTTC. Protein: CASSYGHSGANVLTF.

The rearrangement uses TRBV5-1 and TRBJ1-4; D is unclear. Trimming cost V 4 bases and J 2 bases, with 9 bases left between them. Germline V gives CDR1 SGHRS, CDR2 YFSETQ. CDR3 length: 14 amino acids. The chain's CDR3 is CASSGGQTNEKLFF. The CDR3 region has the DNA TGCGCCAGCAGCGGCGGGCAGACTAATGAAAAACTGTTTTTT.

This clone was counted only a few times. This rearrangement joins TRBV5-4 to TRBJ1-3, with 7 bases lining up with TRBD1. The CDR3 spans 15 residues. J was trimmed by 2 bases and V by 4 bases; bases with no gene match: 6. Per the germline V gene, CDR1 is SGHNT and CDR2 is YYREEE (reference sequence). Here the CDR3 DNA reads TGTGCCAGCAGCGTAGGGACAGCTCCTGGAAACACCATATATTTT. Amino acid sequence: CASSVGTAPGNTIYF.

Only one count was recorded for this clone. The CDR3 loop reads CASSLGLVLDTQYF. DNA for the CDR3: TGTGCCAGCAGCCTGGGACTAGTTCTAGATACGCAGTATTTT. The rearrangement uses TRBV7-9 and TRBJ2-3; 8 bases agree with TRBD2. V dropped 5 bases and J dropped 5; count of bases not matched to a gene: 6. Germline values: CDR1 SEHNR, CDR2 FQNEAQ (reference sequence). The CDR3 length is 14 residues.

The rearrangement joins TRBV14 to TRBJ1-6; 7 bases line up with TRBD1. With 11 bases clipped from V and 5 bases from J, the junction kept 3 bases outside the gene matches. Germline V gene sequence: CDR1 SGHDN, CDR2 FVKESK. CDR3 length: 12 amino acids. The CDR3 sequence: CAQDRDNSPLHF. Written as DNA, the CDR3 is TGTGCCCAAGACAGGGATAATTCACCCCTCCACTTT.

This clone came up once. This chain uses TRBV5-6 with TRBJ2-1, with a possible D match to TRBD2 (6 bases). V was shortened by 0 bases and J by 5 bases, with 12 bases between the two germline ends. Germline loops: CDR1 SGHDT, CDR2 YYEEEE. This CDR3 region has 15 residues. The CDR3 is CASSLVWREHNEQFF. In DNA, the CDR3 is TGTGCCAGCAGCTTGGTTTGGCGGGAACACAATGAGCAGTTCTTC.

The V and J genes are TRBV6-1 and TRBJ2-7, with 8 positions matching TRBD1. Germline V gives CDR1 MNHNS, CDR2 SASEGT. Germline trimming cut 7 bases from V and 4 bases from J; bases unmatched to any gene: 9. The CDR3 consists of 14 residues. CDR3 protein: CASILTGAGYEQYF. The CDR3 nucleotides read TGTGCCAGCATTCTGACAGGGGCGGGATACGAGCAGTACTTC.